These T cell receptor beta chains were read from a single sample in a study of T-cell memory formation after mild COVID-19. TCRdb re-called the 5' RACE reads through MiXCR, storing one row per CDR3 protein. The sample yields 250,000 to 300,000 distinct CDR3 sequences, about 16% seen once. Sequencing used PBMCs or a T cell subset sorted from them (not recorded which). The receptors shown here come from a man aged 18 to 29 who had mild COVID-19 (a few samples of this study predate the infection). Cell type and time point are not known. Each CDR3 is given with its conserved first and last residue. A D gene is named only where the DNA matches it firmly. Expanded clones get a size class; other rows say once, few or many, or leave the size out.

J	length	D	size	V	DNA	CDR3
TRBJ2-3	13	.	few	TRBV20-1	TGCAGTGCTAGAGCTAGCAGGACAGATACGCAGTATTTT	CSARASRTDTQYF
TRBJ2-1	14	TRBD2	few	TRBV2	TGTGCCAGCAGTGGTCGTGGACTAGCGGATGAGCAGTTCTTC	CASSGRGLADEQFF
TRBJ2-1	16	.	.	TRBV7-8	TGTGCCAGCAGCTTAGCGTTCGCTAGAGGGATGGATGAGCAGTTCTTC	CASSLAFARGMDEQFF
TRBJ2-2	19	.	.	TRBV21-1	TGTGCCAGCCCCCAGGGGGGACTAGAGGGGGGGCGCAGCACCGGGGAGCTGTTTTTT	CASPQGGLEGGRSTGELFF
TRBJ2-2	12	.	.	TRBV25-1	TGTGCCAGCAACTCAAACACCGGGGAGCTGTTTTTT	CASNSNTGELFF
TRBJ1-2	14	TRBD1	.	TRBV7-3	TGTGCCAGCAGCTTAACGGGGGACAGAGGTGGCTACACCTTC	CASSLTGDRGGYTF
TRBJ2-3	17	TRBD2	.	TRBV6-5	TGTGCCAGCAGTTACTGCCCGCGGCCGGGGGGGCAAGATACGCAGTATTTT	CASSYCPRPGGQDTQYF
TRBJ2-3	13	TRBD1	many	TRBV9	TGTGCCAGCAGCGAGGGGGCCGGAGATACGCAGTATTTT	CASSEGAGDTQYF
TRBJ1-1	15	.	few	TRBV6-5	TGTGCCAGCAGTTACTCCGGGGCACTGCCCACTGAAGCTTTCTTT	CASSYSGALPTEAFF
TRBJ2-2	16	TRBD2	few	TRBV6-5	TGTGCCAGCAGTTCCCGACTAGCGGGGAGCGGCGGGGAGCTGTTTTTT	CASSSRLAGSGGELFF
TRBJ2-3	13	TRBD1	.	TRBV7-9	TGTGCCAGCGCTTCGGGACAGGGGGATACGCAGTATTTT	CASASGQGDTQYF
TRBJ2-2	17	TRBD1	.	TRBV4-3	TGCGCCAGCAGCCAATTGGGACAGCTTGCGAACACCGGGGAGCTGTTTTTT	CASSQLGQLANTGELFF
TRBJ2-3	12	.	.	TRBV6-2/TRBV6-3	TGTGCCAGCAGCGGCGGGGCCGATACGCAGTATTTT	CASSGGADTQYF
TRBJ2-5	17	.	.	TRBV5-5	TGTGCCAGCAGCTATCAAGCAGGGTACCCAAACAAAGAGACCCAGTACTTC	CASSYQAGYPNKETQYF
TRBJ2-5	15	TRBD1	.	TRBV18	TGTGCCAGCTCACCTCGGGACAGGGCCTCAGAGACCCAGTACTTC	CASSPRDRASETQYF
TRBJ1-6	14	.	few	TRBV12-3/TRBV12-4	TGTGCCAGCAGTTTAGGCCTGGACAATTCACCCCTCCACTTT	CASSLGLDNSPLHF
TRBJ2-5	14	TRBD2	many	TRBV12-3/TRBV12-4	TGTGCCAGCGGGTCTAGCGGGGGGGCCGAGACCCAGTACTTC	CASGSSGGAETQYF
TRBJ2-2	16	TRBD2	.	TRBV7-9	TGTGCCAGCAGCCCTCCCCGGGCGGGAGGGAACGGGGAGCTGTTTTTT	CASSPPRAGGNGELFF
TRBJ1-4	14	.	few	TRBV19	TGTGCCAGTAGCGACGGAGGGGCTGGTGAAAAACTGTTTTTT	CASSDGGAGEKLFF
TRBJ2-1	11	.	.	TRBV30	TGTGCCTGGAGTGGGACCTTAGAGCAGTTCTTC	CAWSGTLEQFF
TRBJ2-7	13	TRBD2	.	TRBV20-1	TGCAGTGCTGCAAGCGGGGGTACCTACGAGCAGTACTTC	CSAASGGTYEQYF
TRBJ1-2	13	.	.	TRBV29-1	TGCAGCGTTGAAGATAGGCGGAGCTATGGCTACACCTTC	CSVEDRRSYGYTF
TRBJ2-1	14	.	few	TRBV12-3/TRBV12-4	TGTGCCAGTTTAGACTCTTACAAAAACAATGAGCAGTTCTTC	CASLDSYKNNEQFF
TRBJ2-2	14	.	few	TRBV7-9	TGTGCCAGCAGCTTATCTGTGCACACCGGGGAGCTGTTTTTT	CASSLSVHTGELFF
TRBJ2-5	14	.	few	TRBV7-9	TGTGCCATCGACCGGGGGACGCCGCGCGAGACCCAGTACTTC	CAIDRGTPRETQYF
TRBJ1-5	12	.	.	TRBV15	TGTGCCACCAGCAGAGAATATCAGCCCCAGCATTTT	CATSREYQPQHF
TRBJ2-1	14	.	.	TRBV12-3/TRBV12-4	TGTGCCAGCAGACAACCGGGGCCCAACAATGAGCAGTTCTTC	CASRQPGPNNEQFF
TRBJ2-7	15	.	.	TRBV7-2	TGTGCCAGCAGCTCCCCCCCGCCCGTCTCCTACGAGCAGTACTTC	CASSSPPPVSYEQYF
TRBJ2-7	12	.	.	TRBV5-4	TGTGCCAGCAGCCGGGCAGGGGCCGAGCAGTACTTC	CASSRAGAEQYF
TRBJ1-1	14	.	.	TRBV5-1	TGCGCCAGCAGCTTGGCAGGGAGGTCCACTGAAGCTTTCTTT	CASSLAGRSTEAFF
TRBJ2-5	11	.	.	TRBV5-1	TGCGCCAGCCCCGACCAAGAGACCCAGTACTTC	CASPDQETQYF
TRBJ2-5	12	.	few	TRBV7-8	TGTGCCAGCAGCCCCAGGGTTGGGACCCAGTACTTC	CASSPRVGTQYF
TRBJ2-1	14	.	.	TRBV7-2	TGTGCCAGCGAACGGAGGGGGGCTGACAATGAGCAGTTCTTC	CASERRGADNEQFF
TRBJ2-4	12	.	.	TRBV28	TGTGCCAGCAGTTTACAGATGGGCATTCAGTACTTC	CASSLQMGIQYF
TRBJ2-4	15	TRBD2	.	TRBV7-2	TGTGCCAGCAGCTTAGAAGTGACGGGGGGAAACATTCAGTACTTC	CASSLEVTGGNIQYF
TRBJ2-4	15	TRBD1	.	TRBV7-2	TGTGCCAGCAGCCGTATGGACAGGGGGCAAAACATTCAGTACTTC	CASSRMDRGQNIQYF
TRBJ2-5	16	TRBD2	.	TRBV6-2/TRBV6-3	TGTGCCAGCAGTTTTCAGCGGGGGAAATCGGAGTGGACCCAGTACTTC	CASSFQRGKSEWTQYF
TRBJ1-5	12	.	few	TRBV7-9	TGTGCCAGCAGCTCCCGGTTAGGGCCCCAGCATTTT	CASSSRLGPQHF
TRBJ2-7	14	.	few	TRBV20-1	TGCAGTGCTAGAGACGGACATTTCGTGTACGAGCAGTACTTC	CSARDGHFVYEQYF
TRBJ2-7	16	TRBD2	few	TRBV7-2	TGTGCCAGCAGTCCCTTCACGGGGGGTAGCTCCTACGAGCAGTACTTC	CASSPFTGGSSYEQYF
TRBJ2-5	15	TRBD2	few	TRBV30	TGTGCCTGGAGTCCCCCGGGACTAGCAGTAGAGACCCAGTACTTC	CAWSPPGLAVETQYF
TRBJ2-5	16	.	.	TRBV7-2	TGTGCCAGCAGCTTAGGCCCGGGACAAGCCGAAGAGACCCAGTACTTC	CASSLGPGQAEETQYF
TRBJ1-2	12	.	.	TRBV29-1	TGCAGCGTTGAACAGGGAGGCTATGGCTACACCTTC	CSVEQGGYGYTF
TRBJ1-5	14	.	.	TRBV7-2	TGTGCCAGCAGCTCGACGTTACAGTTTCAGCCCCAGCATTTT	CASSSTLQFQPQHF
TRBJ2-2	11	.	few	TRBV29-1	TGCAGCGTTCAGAACACCGGGGAGCTGTTTTTT	CSVQNTGELFF
TRBJ2-3	13	.	many	TRBV6-4	TGTGCCAGCAGTGAGGGGAGCACAGATACGCAGTATTTT	CASSEGSTDTQYF
TRBJ1-6	17	TRBD1	.	TRBV5-1	TGCGCCAGCAGCCGGGGACAGGCGGTCTCCTATAATTCACCCCTCCACTTT	CASSRGQAVSYNSPLHF
TRBJ2-1	16	.	.	TRBV7-9	TGTGCCAGCAGCTCCCCTGAGAGGGGGGCTTCAAATGAGCAGTTCTTC	CASSSPERGASNEQFF
TRBJ2-3	14	.	.	TRBV4-3	TGCGCCAGCAGCCAAGATGTAGCGGAGGATACGCAGTATTTT	CASSQDVAEDTQYF
TRBJ1-2	14	TRBD1	.	TRBV7-2	TGTGCCAGCAGCGGGACAGGGTCTAACTATGGCTACACCTTC	CASSGTGSNYGYTF
TRBJ2-7	15	TRBD2	.	TRBV7-9	TGTGCCAGCAGCCGAGCACTAGCGGGAGGCGACGAGCAGTACTTC	CASSRALAGGDEQYF
TRBJ1-4	14	.	.	TRBV5-5	TGTGCCAGCAGCTTGGAGGCTGTTAATGAAAAACTGTTTTTT	CASSLEAVNEKLFF
TRBJ1-1	16	TRBD1	few	TRBV18	TGTGCCAGCTCACCAAACCGACAGGGGGCGAACACTGAAGCTTTCTTT	CASSPNRQGANTEAFF